The 6 T cell receptor beta chains below were found in one sample sequenced in a study of T-cell memory formation after mild COVID-19. TCRdb redid the calling of the 5' RACE reads with MiXCR, one entry per CDR3 protein. This sample has fewer than 550,000 distinct CDR3 sequences; around 18% occur once, and the top ten carry around 8%. The sequenced material came from PBMCs or a T cell subset sorted from them (not recorded which). The receptors originated from an adult woman who had mild COVID-19 (a few samples of this study predate the infection). Cell type and time point are not known.

As concerns this clonotype: One junction end does not reproduce the germline sequence, and a read error may be involved. The DNA for the CDR3 is TGTGCCAGCAGCCAAGAGACAGGGGGCTCCTACGAGCAGTACTTC. Amino acids: CASSQETGGSYEQYF. The chain combines TRBV4-3 with TRBJ2-7, with TRBD1 matching over 9 bases. Germline lookup yields CDR1 LGHNA and CDR2 YSLEER. CDR3 length: 15 amino acids.

In this sample, this clonotype turned up a few times. V usage is TRBV18 and J usage is TRBJ2-3; 9 bases are shared with TRBD2. Trimming took 6 bases from V and 2 from J; bases not matched to a gene: 3. There are 14 residues in the CDR3. Looked up from germline, CDR1 is KGHSH and CDR2 is LQKENI. DNA of the CDR3: TGTGCCAGCTCGCTAGCGGGATTCACAGATACGCAGTATTTT. It encodes CASSLAGFTDTQYF.

This clonotype was picked up a small number of times. The chain recombines TRBV5-1 with TRBJ2-5; 7 bases are shared with TRBD2. Looked up from germline, CDR1 is SGHRS and CDR2 is YFSETQ. The J segment lost 2 bases and the V segment lost 6 bases, leaving 10 bases of the junction unmatched. This CDR3 region has 15 residues. CDR3 nucleotide sequence: TGCGCCAGCACGGACTCTAGCGGAGGACAAGAGACCCAGTACTTC. It is translated as CASTDSSGGQETQYF. The full variable domain, in which reference TRBV5-1 and TRBJ2-5 provide the parts outside the CDR3, is KAGVTQTPRYLIKTRGQQVTLSCSPISGHRSVSWYQQTPGQGLQFLFEYFSETQRNKGNFPGRFSGRQFSNSRSEMNVSTLELGDSALYLCASTDSSGGQETQYFGPGTRLLVL.

This chain connects TRBV30 to TRBJ1-2; D is perhaps TRBD1 (6 bases). CDR1 is GTSNPN, CDR2 SVGIG, per germline (reference sequence). The V gene lost 6 bases and the J gene lost 5 bases, with 22 bases spanning the gap. This CDR3 has 15 amino acids. The chain's CDR3 is CACRYLQQGRYGYTF. The CDR3 DNA is TGTGCCTGCCGCTACCTCCAACAGGGAAGGTATGGCTACACCTTC.

This clonotype was counted between two and nine times. The V call is TRBV20-1, the J call TRBJ2-7; 9 bases fit TRBD2. The germline CDR1 and CDR2 sequences are DFQATT and SNEGSKA (reference sequence). V lost 4 bases, J lost 12 bases, and 16 bases stayed unmatched. The CDR3 is 14 residues long. The CDR3 region is CSAISGGTYFGLYF. The CDR3 DNA sequence: TGCAGTGCTATAAGCGGGGGGACCTATTTTGGGCTGTACTTC.

This clonotype occurred a few times. This chain uses TRBV7-6 with TRBJ1-2, with 8 positions matching TRBD1. The CDR3 runs 17 residues. V lost 3 bases to trimming and J lost 2 bases; unmatched junction nucleotides: 11. Germline V gene data show CDR1 as SGHVS and CDR2 as FNYEAQ. The CDR3, as DNA: TGTGCCAGCAGCTTCGACCGACAGGGGTTGCCGAACTATGGCTACACCTTC. Translated: CASSFDRQGLPNYGYTF.